The clone carrying this TCR beta chain was found many times. Its antigen is unidentified. V lost 5 bases and J 6 bases, leaving 15 bases between the germline ends. The CDR3 totals 14 residues. Germline lookup yields CDR1 SGHNT and CDR2 YENEEA. This entry belongs to a study of regulatory T cells in long-lasting Graves disease. Time point in this sample: newly diagnosed GD, antithyroid drugs for less than 3 months. TCR sequences were obtained from RNA taken from PBMCs. Findings of the study overall: Shared public clonotypes totalled approximately 3,000 in persistent patients, compared with just under 1,000 in new patients. Study was limited to peripheral blood, excluding thyroid tissue.

Arm-PCR of CDR3 regions and iRepertoire HTBI primers were the basis on which TCR beta libraries were built. TCRdb redid the calling of the multiplex PCR reads with MiXCR, one entry per CDR3 protein. The sample yields 440,000 or so distinct CDR3 sequences, just under 15% seen once. These records were also assigned to another study, of T cells in Graves' hyperthyroidism and ophthalmopathy. Per that study: TCR CDR3 regions were first amplified by RT-PCR with HTBI primers. Blood also contained most expanded thyroid clonotypes above 0.001.

The receptor comes from a young woman with Graves disease. The chain couples TRBV11-3 to TRBJ2-3; perhaps TRBD1 as D (6 bases). Material: peripheral blood mononuclear cells (PBMCs), obtained at new diagnosis, from a patient treated with antithyroid drugs. The CDR3 DNA follows: TGTGCCAGCAGCCAAGGCTGGGGGCCGGATACGCAGTATTTT. It encodes CASSQGWGPDTQYF.